This T cell receptor beta chain comes out of a study of Ad26.COV2.S vaccination and SARS-CoV-2 variants. TCRdb keeps only in-frame clones here, not all; method: immunoSEQ multiplex PCR. The repertoire holds about 350,000 clones, with 85% as singletons. Trimming pared 7 bases from V and 0 bases from J, leaving 7 bases between. Germline V CDR1 and CDR2: SQVTM, ANQGSEA. The CDR3 consists of 11 residues. The sample's treatment: approximately 18 received Ad26.COV2.S at low or high dose, single or two shots; five or six received placebo; per-sample allocation not given. The study sampled participants on day 63 after the first vaccine or placebo injection. In this sample, this clone turned up once.

The V and J genes are TRBV29-1 and TRBJ2-7; D uncertain. Specimen: peripheral blood, collected in a trial of Ad26.COV2.S vaccine versus placebo. This clonotype originated in a person aged 18-65 years who received the Ad26.COV2.S COVID-19 vaccine or a placebo. The CDR3 coding sequence is TGCAGCGCCACTTACTCCTACGAGCAGTACTTC. This encodes CSATYSYEQYF.